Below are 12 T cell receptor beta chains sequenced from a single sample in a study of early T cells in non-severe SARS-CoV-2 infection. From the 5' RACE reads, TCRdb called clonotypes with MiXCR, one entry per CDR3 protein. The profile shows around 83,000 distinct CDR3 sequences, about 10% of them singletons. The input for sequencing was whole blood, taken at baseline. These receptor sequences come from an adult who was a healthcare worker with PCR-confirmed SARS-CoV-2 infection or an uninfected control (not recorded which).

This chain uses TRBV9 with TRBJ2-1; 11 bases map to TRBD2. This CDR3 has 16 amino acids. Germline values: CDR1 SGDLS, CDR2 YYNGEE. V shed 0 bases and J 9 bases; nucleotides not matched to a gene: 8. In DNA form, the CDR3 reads TGTGCCAGCAGCGTAGAGGGGTTAGCGGGAGGGCGTGAGCAGTTCTTC. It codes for CASSVEGLAGGREQFF.

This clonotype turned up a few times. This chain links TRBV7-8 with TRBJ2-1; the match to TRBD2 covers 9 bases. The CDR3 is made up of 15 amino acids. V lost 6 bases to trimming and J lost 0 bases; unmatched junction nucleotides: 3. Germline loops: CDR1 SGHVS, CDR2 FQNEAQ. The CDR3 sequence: CASSQTSGSYNEQFF. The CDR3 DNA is TGTGCCAGCAGTCAGACTAGCGGCTCCTACAATGAGCAGTTCTTC.

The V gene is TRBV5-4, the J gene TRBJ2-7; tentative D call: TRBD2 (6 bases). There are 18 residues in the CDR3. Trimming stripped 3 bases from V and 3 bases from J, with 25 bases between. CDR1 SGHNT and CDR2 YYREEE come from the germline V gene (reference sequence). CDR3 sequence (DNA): TGTGCCAGCAGCTCCCTCAAGGGCCCTCCTAGCGCCAGCTACGAGCAGTACTTC. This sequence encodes CASSSLKGPPSASYEQYF. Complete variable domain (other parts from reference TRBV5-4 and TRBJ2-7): ETGVTQSPTHLIKTRGQQVTLRCSSQSGHNTVSWYQQALGQGPQFIFQYYREEENGRGNFPPRFSGLQFPNYSSELNVNALELDDSALYLCASSSLKGPPSASYEQYFGPGTRLTVT.

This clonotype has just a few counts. The CDR3 loop is CATSDSRTSIYEQFF. The CDR3 DNA is TGTGCCACCAGTGATTCCCGGACTAGCATCTATGAGCAGTTCTTC. This chain joins TRBV24-1 and TRBJ2-1; TRBD2 matches 8 bases. V was clipped by 2 bases and J by 8 bases; unmatched bases: 7. This CDR3 comprises 15 residues. Germline V gene sequence: CDR1 KGHDR, CDR2 SFDVKD.

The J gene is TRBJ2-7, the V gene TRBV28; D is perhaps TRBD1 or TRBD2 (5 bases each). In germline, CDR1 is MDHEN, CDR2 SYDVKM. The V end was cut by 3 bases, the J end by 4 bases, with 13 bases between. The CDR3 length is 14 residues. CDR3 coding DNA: TGTGCCAGCAGTTTCCGGGGACCTCGATACGAGCAGTACTTC. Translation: CASSFRGPRYEQYF.

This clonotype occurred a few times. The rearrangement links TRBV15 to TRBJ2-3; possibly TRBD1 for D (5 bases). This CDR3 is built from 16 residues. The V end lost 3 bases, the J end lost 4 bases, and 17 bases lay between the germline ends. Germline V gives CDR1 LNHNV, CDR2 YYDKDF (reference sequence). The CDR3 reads CATSRGGGQGSDTQYF. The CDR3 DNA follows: TGTGCCACCAGCAGGGGCGGTGGGCAGGGCTCAGATACGCAGTATTTT.

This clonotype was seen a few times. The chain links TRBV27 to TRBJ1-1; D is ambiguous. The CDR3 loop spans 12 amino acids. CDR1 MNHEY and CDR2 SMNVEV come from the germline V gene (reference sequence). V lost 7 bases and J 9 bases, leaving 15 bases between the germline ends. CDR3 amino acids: CASKGVVSKAFF. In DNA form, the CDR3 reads TGTGCCAGCAAAGGCGTCGTGTCAAAAGCTTTCTTT.

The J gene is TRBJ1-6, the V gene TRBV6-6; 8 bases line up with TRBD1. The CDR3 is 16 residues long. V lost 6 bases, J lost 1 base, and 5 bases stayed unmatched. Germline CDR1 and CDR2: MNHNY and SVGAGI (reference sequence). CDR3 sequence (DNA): TGTGCCAGCAGGGAACGACAGGGGTCCTATAATTCACCCCTCCACTTT. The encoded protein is CASRERQGSYNSPLHF.

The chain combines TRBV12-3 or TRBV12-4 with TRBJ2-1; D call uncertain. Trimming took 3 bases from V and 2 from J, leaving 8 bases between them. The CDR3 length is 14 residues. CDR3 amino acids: CASSLMRTYNEQFF. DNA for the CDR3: TGTGCCAGCAGTTTGATGCGGACCTACAATGAGCAGTTCTTC.

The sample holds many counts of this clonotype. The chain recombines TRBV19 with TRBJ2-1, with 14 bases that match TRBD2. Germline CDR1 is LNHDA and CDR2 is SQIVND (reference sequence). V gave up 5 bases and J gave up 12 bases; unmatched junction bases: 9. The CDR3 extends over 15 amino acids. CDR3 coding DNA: TGTGCCAGTAGTGGATCGGGACTAGCGGGAGACTGGCAGTTCTTC. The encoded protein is CASSGSGLAGDWQFF. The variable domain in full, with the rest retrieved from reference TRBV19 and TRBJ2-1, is DGGITQSPKYLFRKEGQNVTLSCEQNLNHDAMYWYRQDPGQGLRLIYYSQIVNDFQKGDIAEGYSVSREKKESFPLTVTSAQKNPTAFYLCASSGSGLAGDWQFFGPGTRLTVL.

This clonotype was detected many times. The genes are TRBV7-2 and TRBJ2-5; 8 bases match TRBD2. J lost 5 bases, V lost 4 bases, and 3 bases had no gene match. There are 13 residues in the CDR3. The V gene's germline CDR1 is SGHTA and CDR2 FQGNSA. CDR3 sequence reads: CASSSGLGETQYF. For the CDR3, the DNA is TGTGCCAGCAGCTCGGGACTAGGGGAGACCCAGTACTTC.

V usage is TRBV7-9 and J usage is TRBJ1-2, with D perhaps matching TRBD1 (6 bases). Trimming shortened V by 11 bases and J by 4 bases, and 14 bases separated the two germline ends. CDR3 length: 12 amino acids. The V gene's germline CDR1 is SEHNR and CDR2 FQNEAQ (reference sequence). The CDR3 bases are TGTGCCGCGGGGGCCTCGTCCTATGGCTACACCTTC. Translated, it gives CAAGASSYGYTF.